Each of the 12 T cell receptor beta chains below was sequenced from the same sample in a study of neurological immune-mediated disorders. TCRdb re-analysed the 5' RACE reads in MiXCR, keeping a single row per CDR3 protein. This table has about 70,000 distinct CDR3 sequences, 4.8% appearing once. The source material was PBMCs. The receptors shown here come from a woman in her 70s with multiple sclerosis.

In this sample, this clonotype turned up many times. This chain uses TRBV4-1 with TRBJ2-1, with D possibly being TRBD2 (5 bases). Germline-derived CDR1 and CDR2 are MGHRA and YSYEKL. V lost 1 base, J lost 6 bases, and 13 bases lay in between. The CDR3 has 15 amino acids. CDR3: CASSQVDAAGNEQFF. In DNA form, the CDR3 reads TGCGCCAGCAGCCAAGTGGATGCGGCGGGCAATGAGCAGTTCTTC.

This clonotype has a count of ten or more. The rearrangement uses TRBV11-2 and TRBJ1-1; TRBD1 matches at 8 bases. CDR3 size: 14 residues. CDR1 is SGHAT, CDR2 FQNNGV, per germline. J gave up 8 bases and V 5 bases, and 10 bases lay outside the gene matches. CDR3 coding DNA: TGTGCCAGCAGCCCCTTCGGACAGGGTGAAGAAGCTTTCTTT. Translating gives CASSPFGQGEEAFF.

This clonotype was picked up a small number of times. V gene TRBV19 combines with J gene TRBJ2-1; D is possibly TRBD2 (6 bases). Germline V gene data show CDR1 as LNHDA and CDR2 as SQIVND (reference sequence). Trimming left V 7 bases short and J 6 bases short, with 19 bases between. The CDR3 is 15 residues long. CDR3 bases: TGTGCCAGTACCTTCCGGGACTCACTCATCAATGAGCAGTTCTTC. The encoded protein is CASTFRDSLINEQFF.

In this sample, this clonotype turned up a few times. V is TRBV20-1 and J is TRBJ2-1; 9 bases map to TRBD2. V lost 5 bases, J lost 3 bases, and 8 bases stayed unmatched. CDR3 length: 15 amino acids. Germline assignment: CDR1 DFQATT and CDR2 SNEGSKA (reference sequence). CDR3 amino acids: CSAASGTRIYNEQFF. CDR3 in DNA: TGCAGTGCTGCTAGCGGGACGAGGATCTACAATGAGCAGTTCTTC.

A few counts support this clonotype. V and J are TRBV4-2 and TRBJ1-3; D gene uncertain. Trimming took off 2 bases at V and 2 bases at J, with 4 bases between the two ends. The V gene's germline CDR1 is LGHNA and CDR2 YNFKEQ. The CDR3 totals 13 residues. The CDR3 reads CASSQYAGNTIYF. The CDR3 bases are TGTGCCAGCAGCCAATACGCTGGAAACACCATATATTTT.

This clonotype turned up a few times. V usage is TRBV29-1 and J usage is TRBJ1-2, with a possible D match to TRBD1 (6 bases). In germline, CDR1 is SQVTM, CDR2 ANQGSEA. The CDR3 contains 12 residues. V was trimmed by 7 bases and J by 1 base, leaving 10 bases between them. Here the CDR3 reads CSAGQLNYGYTF. CDR3 coding DNA: TGCAGCGCCGGACAGCTTAACTATGGCTACACCTTC.

The table lists this clonotype with many counts. The chain couples TRBV20-1 to TRBJ1-1, with a tentative D call TRBD1 (6 bases). Germline V CDR1 and CDR2: DFQATT, SNEGSKA (reference sequence). Trimming removed 1 base at V and 1 base at J, with 7 bases between. CDR3 length: 13 residues. The CDR3 coding sequence is TGCAGTGCTAGAGTAGGGGGGAACACTGAAGCTTTCTTT. This gives the protein CSARVGGNTEAFF.

This clonotype appeared many times. V and J are TRBV4-1 and TRBJ1-6, with 8 bases fitting TRBD1. The CDR3 extends over 14 amino acids. CDR1 and CDR2 from the germline V gene are MGHRA and YSYEKL. V dropped 6 bases and J dropped 7; count of bases not matched to a gene: 5. The CDR3 coding sequence is TGCGCCAGCAGGGACAGGGTCGGCAATTCACCCCTCCACTTT. It translates to CASRDRVGNSPLHF.

The rearrangement joins TRBV7-2 to TRBJ2-4; D is unclear. This CDR3 comprises 14 residues. Germline V gene data show CDR1 as SGHTA and CDR2 as FQGNSA. The V gene lost 2 bases and the J gene lost 8 bases, with 13 bases spanning the gap. For the CDR3, the DNA is TGTGCCAGCAGCTTAACGGCGCCGTGGGACATTCAGTACTTC. It is translated as CASSLTAPWDIQYF.

The chain couples TRBV7-2 to TRBJ2-2, with D possibly being TRBD1 (6 bases). The V and J ends lost 5 bases and 5 bases respectively, with 12 bases between them. The CDR3 covers 14 residues. Germline V gives CDR1 SGHTA, CDR2 FQGNSA. CDR3 sequence: CASSLSQGTGELFF. For the CDR3, the DNA is TGTGCCAGCAGCCTCTCACAGGGAACCGGGGAGCTGTTTTTT.

This clonotype was counted at least ten times. The chain carries TRBV28 and TRBJ2-1; perhaps TRBD2 as D (6 bases). This CDR3 is built from 10 residues. The V gene's germline CDR1 is MDHEN and CDR2 SYDVKM. V lost 8 bases, J lost 8 bases, and 7 bases lay in between. The CDR3 protein is CASWGDEQFF. CDR3 DNA sequence: TGTGCCAGCTGGGGGGATGAGCAGTTCTTC.

This clonotype was counted ten times or more. The J gene is TRBJ1-5, the V gene TRBV6-6; TRBD1 aligns across 10 bases. The germline V gene encodes CDR1 MNHNY and CDR2 SVGAGI (reference sequence). The CDR3 contains 14 residues. Unmatched junction bases numbered 1, after V lost 6 bases and J lost 2 bases. This CDR3 is CASSGTGGNQPQHF. The DNA of the CDR3 is TGTGCCAGCAGCGGGACAGGGGGCAATCAGCCCCAGCATTTT.